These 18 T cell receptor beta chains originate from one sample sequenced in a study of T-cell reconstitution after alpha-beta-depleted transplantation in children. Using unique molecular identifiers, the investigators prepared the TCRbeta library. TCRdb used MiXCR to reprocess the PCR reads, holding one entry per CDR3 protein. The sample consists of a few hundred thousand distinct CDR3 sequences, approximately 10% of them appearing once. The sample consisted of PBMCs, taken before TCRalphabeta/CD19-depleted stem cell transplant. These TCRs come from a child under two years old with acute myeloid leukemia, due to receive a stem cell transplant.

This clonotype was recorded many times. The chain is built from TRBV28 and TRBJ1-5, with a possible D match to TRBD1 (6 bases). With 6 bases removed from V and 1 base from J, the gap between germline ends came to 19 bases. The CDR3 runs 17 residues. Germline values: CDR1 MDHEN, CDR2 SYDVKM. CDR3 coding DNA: TGTGCCAGCAGCTTCCCAAGGGGGAGGGTAAGCAATCAGCCCCAGCATTTT. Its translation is CASSFPRGRVSNQPQHF.

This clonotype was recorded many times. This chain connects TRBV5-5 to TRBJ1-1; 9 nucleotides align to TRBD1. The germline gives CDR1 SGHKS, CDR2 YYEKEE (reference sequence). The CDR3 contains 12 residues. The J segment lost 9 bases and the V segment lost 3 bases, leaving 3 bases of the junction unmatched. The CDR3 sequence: CASSSGQGKAFF. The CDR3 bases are TGTGCCAGCAGCTCGGGACAGGGCAAAGCTTTCTTT.

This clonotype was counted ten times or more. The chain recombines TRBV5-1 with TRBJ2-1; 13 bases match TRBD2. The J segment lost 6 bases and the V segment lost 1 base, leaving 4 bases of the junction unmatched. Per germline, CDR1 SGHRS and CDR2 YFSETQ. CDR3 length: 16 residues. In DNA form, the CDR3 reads TGCGCCAGCAGCTTGACTAGCGGGAGGGCCGCCAATGAGCAGTTCTTC. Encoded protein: CASSLTSGRAANEQFF. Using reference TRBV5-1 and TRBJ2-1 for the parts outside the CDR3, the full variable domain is KAGVTQTPRYLIKTRGQQVTLSCSPISGHRSVSWYQQTPGQGLQFLFEYFSETQRNKGNFPGRFSGRQFSNSRSEMNVSTLELGDSALYLCASSLTSGRAANEQFFGPGTRLTVL.

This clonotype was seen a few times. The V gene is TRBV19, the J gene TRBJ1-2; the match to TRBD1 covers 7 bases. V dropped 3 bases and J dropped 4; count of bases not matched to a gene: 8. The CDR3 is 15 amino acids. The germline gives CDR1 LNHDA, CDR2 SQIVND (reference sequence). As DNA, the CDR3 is TGTGCCAGTAGTATTGCTGGACAGGTTATCTATGGCTACACCTTC. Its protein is CASSIAGQVIYGYTF.

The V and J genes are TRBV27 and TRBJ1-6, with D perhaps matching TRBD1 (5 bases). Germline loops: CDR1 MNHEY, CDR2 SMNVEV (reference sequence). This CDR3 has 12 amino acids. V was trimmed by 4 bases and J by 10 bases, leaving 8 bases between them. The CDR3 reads CASSSGRSPLHF. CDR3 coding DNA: TGTGCCAGCAGTTCAGGGAGGTCACCCCTCCACTTT.

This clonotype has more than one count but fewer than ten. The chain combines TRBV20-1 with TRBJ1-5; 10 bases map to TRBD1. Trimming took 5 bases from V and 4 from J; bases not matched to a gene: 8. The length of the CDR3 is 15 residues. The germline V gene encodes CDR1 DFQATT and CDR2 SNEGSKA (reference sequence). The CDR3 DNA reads TGCAGTGCTTTGACAGGGGGCCCAAATAATCAGCCCCAGCATTTT. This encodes CSALTGGPNNQPQHF.

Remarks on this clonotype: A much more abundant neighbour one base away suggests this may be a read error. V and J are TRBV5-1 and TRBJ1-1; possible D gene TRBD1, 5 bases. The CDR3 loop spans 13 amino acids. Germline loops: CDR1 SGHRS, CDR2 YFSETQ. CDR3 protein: CATSFDRNTEAFF. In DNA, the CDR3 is TGCGCCACCAGCTTCGACAGGAACACTGAAGCTTTCTTT.

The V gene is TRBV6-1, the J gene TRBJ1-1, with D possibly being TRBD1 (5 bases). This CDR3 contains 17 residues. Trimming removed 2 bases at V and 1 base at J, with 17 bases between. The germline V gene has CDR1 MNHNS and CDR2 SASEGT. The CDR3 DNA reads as TGTGCCAGCAGTGAATGGGGTGGGGGAAATAGGAACACTGAAGCTTTCTTT. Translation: CASSEWGGGNRNTEAFF.

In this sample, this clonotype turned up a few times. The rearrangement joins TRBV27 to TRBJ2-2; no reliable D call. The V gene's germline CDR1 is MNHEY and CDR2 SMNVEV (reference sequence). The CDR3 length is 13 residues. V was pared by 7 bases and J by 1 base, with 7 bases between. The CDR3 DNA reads TGTGCCAGCACCGCTAGGAACACCGGGGAGCTGTTTTTT. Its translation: CASTARNTGELFF.

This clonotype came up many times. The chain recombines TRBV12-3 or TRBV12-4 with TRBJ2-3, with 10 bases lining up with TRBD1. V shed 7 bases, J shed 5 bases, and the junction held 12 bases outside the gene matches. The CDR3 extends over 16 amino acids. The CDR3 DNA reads TGTGCCAGCACCTCCTCCGTGACAGGGGGCGTAGATACGCAGTATTTT. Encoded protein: CASTSSVTGGVDTQYF.

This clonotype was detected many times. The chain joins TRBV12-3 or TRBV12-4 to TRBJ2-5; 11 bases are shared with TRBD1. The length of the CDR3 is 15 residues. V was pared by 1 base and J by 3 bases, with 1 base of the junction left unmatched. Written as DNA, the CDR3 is TGTGCCAGCAGTTTAGAGGGACAGGGGGAAGAGACCCAGTACTTC. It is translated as CASSLEGQGEETQYF.

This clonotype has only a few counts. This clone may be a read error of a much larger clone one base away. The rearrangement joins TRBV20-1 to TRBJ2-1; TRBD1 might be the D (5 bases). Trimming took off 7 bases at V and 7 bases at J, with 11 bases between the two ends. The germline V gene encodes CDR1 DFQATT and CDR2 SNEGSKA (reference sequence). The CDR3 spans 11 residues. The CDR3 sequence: CSVSGQNEQFF. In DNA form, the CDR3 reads TGCAGTGTCTCCGGACAAAATGAGCAGTTCTTC.

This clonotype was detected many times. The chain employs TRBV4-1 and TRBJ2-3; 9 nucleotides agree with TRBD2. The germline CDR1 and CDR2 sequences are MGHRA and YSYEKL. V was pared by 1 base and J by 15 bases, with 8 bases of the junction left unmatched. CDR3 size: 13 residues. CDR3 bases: TGCGCCAGCAGCCAAGCAGGACTAGCGCCAGTCTATTTT. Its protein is CASSQAGLAPVYF.

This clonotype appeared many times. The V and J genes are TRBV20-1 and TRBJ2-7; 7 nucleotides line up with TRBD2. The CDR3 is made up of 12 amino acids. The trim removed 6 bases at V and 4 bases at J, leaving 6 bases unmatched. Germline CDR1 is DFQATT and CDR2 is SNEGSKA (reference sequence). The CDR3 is CSAKAGLYEQYF. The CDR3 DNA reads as TGCAGTGCCAAAGCGGGGCTGTACGAGCAGTACTTC.

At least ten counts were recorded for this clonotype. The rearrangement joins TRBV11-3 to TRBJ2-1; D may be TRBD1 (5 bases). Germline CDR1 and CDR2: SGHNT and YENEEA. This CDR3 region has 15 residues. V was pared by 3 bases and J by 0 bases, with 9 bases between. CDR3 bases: TGTGCCAGCAGCTTTCGACAGAGCTCCTACAATGAGCAGTTCTTC. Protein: CASSFRQSSYNEQFF.

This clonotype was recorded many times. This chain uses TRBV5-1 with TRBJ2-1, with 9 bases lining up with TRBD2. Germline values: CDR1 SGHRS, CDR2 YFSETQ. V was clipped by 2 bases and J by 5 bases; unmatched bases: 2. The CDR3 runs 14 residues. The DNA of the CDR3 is TGCGCCAGCAGCTTCCTAGCGGGAAACAATGAGCAGTTCTTC. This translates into CASSFLAGNNEQFF.

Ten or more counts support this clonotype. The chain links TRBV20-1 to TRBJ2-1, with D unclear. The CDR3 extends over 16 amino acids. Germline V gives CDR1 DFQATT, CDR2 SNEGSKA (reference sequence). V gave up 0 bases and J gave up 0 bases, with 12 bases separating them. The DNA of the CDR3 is TGCAGTGCTAGAGATCTGGCGGTAGCCTCCTACAATGAGCAGTTCTTC. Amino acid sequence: CSARDLAVASYNEQFF.

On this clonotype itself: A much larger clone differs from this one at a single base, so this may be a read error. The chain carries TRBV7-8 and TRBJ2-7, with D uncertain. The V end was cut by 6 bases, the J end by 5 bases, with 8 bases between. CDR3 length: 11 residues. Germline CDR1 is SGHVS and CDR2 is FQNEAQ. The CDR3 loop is CASRIRNEQYF. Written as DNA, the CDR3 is TGTGCCAGCAGGATCAGGAACGAGCAGTACTTC.